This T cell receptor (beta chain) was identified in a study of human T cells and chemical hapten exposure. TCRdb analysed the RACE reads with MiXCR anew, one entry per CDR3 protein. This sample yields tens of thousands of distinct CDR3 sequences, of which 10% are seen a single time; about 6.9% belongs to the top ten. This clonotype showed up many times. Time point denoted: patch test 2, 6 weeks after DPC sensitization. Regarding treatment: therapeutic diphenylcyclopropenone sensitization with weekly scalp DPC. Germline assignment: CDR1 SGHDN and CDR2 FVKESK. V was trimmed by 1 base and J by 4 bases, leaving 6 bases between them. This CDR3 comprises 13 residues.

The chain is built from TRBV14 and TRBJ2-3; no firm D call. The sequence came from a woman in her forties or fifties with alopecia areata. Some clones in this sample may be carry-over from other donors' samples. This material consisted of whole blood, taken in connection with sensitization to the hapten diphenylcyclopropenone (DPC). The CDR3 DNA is TGTGCCAGCAGCCAAGGGGTATCAGATACGCAGTATTTT. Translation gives CASSQGVSDTQYF.